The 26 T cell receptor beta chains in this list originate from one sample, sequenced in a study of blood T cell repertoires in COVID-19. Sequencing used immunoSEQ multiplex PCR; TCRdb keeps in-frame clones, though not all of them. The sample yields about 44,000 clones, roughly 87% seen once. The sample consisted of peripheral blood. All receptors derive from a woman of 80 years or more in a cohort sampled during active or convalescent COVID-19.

The CDR3 DNA is TGTGCCAGCAGCGAGGTTCGGACTAGCTCCTACAATGAGCAGTTCTTC. Translated, it gives CASSEVRTSSYNEQFF. This chain links TRBV11-3 with TRBJ2-1; the match to TRBD2 covers 7 bases. The CDR3 consists of 16 residues. The germline gives CDR1 SGHNT, CDR2 YENEEA. V trimming: 5 bases; J trimming: 0 bases; junction bases outside the gene matches: 7.

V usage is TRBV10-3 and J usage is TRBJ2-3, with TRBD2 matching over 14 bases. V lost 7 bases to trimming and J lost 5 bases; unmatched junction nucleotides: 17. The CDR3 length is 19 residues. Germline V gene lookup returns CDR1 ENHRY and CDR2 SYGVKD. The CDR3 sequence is CAITETGLAGVGAGDTQYF. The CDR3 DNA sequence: TGTGCCATCACGGAAACGGGACTAGCGGGAGTGGGGGCTGGAGATACGCAGTATTTT.

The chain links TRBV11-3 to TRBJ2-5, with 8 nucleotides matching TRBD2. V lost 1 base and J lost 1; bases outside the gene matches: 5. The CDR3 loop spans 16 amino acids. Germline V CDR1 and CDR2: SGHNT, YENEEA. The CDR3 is CASSLGVAGSQETQYF. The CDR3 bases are TGTGCCAGCAGCTTAGGCGTAGCGGGGAGCCAAGAGACCCAGTACTTC.

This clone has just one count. The CDR3 loop reads CASRDSWGSQPQHF. The DNA of the CDR3 is TGTGCCAGCAGGGACAGTTGGGGGAGTCAGCCCCAGCATTTT. The rearrangement links TRBV6-5 to TRBJ1-5; tentative D call: TRBD1 (6 bases). Trimming took 6 bases from V and 6 from J, leaving 15 bases between them. Per the germline V gene, CDR1 is MNHEY and CDR2 is SVGAGI. The CDR3 contains 14 residues.

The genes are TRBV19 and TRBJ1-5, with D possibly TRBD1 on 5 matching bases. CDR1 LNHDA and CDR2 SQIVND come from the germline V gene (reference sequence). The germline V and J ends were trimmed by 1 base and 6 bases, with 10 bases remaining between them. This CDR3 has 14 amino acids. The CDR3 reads CASSIAWGGQPQHF. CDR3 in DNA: TGTGCCAGTAGTATAGCTTGGGGCGGTCAGCCCCAGCATTTT.

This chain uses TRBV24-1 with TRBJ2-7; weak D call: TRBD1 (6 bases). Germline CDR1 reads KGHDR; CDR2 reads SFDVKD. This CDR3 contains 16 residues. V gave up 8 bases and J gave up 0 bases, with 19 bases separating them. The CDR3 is CATTDTGSTRSYEQYF. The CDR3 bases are TGTGCCACCACCGATACAGGGTCCACCCGCTCCTACGAGCAGTACTTC.

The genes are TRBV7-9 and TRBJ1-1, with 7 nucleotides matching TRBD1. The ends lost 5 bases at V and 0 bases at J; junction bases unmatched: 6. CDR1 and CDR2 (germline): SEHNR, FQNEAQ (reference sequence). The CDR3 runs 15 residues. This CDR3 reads CASSVQGTMNTEAFF. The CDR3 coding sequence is TGTGCCAGCAGCGTACAGGGGACCATGAACACTGAAGCTTTCTTT.

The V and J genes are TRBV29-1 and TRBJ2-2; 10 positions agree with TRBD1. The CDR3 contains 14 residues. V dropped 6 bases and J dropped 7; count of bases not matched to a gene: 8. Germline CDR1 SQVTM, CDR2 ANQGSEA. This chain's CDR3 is CSVRDRGDGGELFF. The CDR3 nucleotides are TGCAGCGTACGGGACAGGGGCGATGGCGGGGAGCTGTTTTTT.

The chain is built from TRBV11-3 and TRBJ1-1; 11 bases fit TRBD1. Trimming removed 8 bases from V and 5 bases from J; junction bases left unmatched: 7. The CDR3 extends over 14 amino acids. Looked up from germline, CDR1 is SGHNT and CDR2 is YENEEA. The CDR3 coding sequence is TGTGCCAGCTCCGGGACAGGGGGTCGGACTGAAGCTTTCTTT. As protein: CASSGTGGRTEAFF.

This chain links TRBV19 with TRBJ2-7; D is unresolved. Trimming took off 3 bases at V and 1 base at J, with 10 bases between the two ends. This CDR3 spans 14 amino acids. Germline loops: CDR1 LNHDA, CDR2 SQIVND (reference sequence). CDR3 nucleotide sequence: TGTGCCAGTAGTATTGGTCGTCTATCCTACGAGCAGTACTTC. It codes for CASSIGRLSYEQYF.

The CDR3 sequence: CASSFYGTGNTIYF. The CDR3 region has the DNA TGTGCCAGCAGTTTCTACGGGACAGGAAACACCATATATTTT. The chain employs TRBV28 and TRBJ1-3; perhaps TRBD1 as D (6 bases). Trimming left V 3 bases short and J 4 bases short, with 10 bases between. The CDR3 length is 14 residues. Looked up from germline, CDR1 is MDHEN and CDR2 is SYDVKM.

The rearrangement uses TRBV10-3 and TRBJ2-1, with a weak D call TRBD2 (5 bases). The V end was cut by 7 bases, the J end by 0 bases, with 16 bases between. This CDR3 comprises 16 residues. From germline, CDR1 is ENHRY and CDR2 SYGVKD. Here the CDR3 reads CAINKASRSSYNEQFF. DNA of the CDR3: TGTGCCATCAATAAAGCTAGCCGCAGCTCCTACAATGAGCAGTTCTTC.

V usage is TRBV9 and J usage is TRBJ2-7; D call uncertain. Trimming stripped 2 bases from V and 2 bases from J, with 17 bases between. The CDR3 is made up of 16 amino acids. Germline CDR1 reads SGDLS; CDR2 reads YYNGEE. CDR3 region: CASSVVPLANPYEQYF. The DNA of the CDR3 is TGTGCCAGCAGCGTGGTGCCCTTGGCAAACCCCTACGAGCAGTACTTC.

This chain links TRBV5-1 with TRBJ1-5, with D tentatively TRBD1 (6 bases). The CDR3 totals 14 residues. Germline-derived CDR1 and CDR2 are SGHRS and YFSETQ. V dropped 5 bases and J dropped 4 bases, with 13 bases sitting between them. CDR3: CASSLGDMNQPQHF. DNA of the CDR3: TGCGCCAGCAGTCTCGGGGACATGAATCAGCCCCAGCATTTT.

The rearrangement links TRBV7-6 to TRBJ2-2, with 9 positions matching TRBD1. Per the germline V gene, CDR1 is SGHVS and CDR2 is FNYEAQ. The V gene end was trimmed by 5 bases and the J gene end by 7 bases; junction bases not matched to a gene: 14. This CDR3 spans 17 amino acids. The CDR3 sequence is CASSAGTGGLRSGELFF. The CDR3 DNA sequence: TGTGCCAGCAGCGCCGGCACAGGGGGCCTTAGGAGCGGGGAGCTGTTTTTT.

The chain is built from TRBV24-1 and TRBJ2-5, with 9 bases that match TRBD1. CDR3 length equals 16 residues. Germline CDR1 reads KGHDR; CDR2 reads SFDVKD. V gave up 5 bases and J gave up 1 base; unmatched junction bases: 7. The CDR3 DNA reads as TGTGCCACCAGTGGTAGAGGGACAGGGCCCCAAGAGACCCAGTACTTC. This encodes CATSGRGTGPQETQYF.

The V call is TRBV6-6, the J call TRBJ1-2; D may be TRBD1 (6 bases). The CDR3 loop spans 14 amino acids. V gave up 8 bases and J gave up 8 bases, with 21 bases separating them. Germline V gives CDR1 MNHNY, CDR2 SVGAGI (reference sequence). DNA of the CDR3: TGTGCCAGCCTTTTTCGGGACACGAAACGGGGCTACACCTTC. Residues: CASLFRDTKRGYTF.

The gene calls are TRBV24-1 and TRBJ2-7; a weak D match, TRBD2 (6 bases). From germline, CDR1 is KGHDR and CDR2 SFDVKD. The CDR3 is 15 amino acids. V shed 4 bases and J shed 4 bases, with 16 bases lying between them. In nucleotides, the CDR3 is TGTGCCACCAGTGACTCGCGGGACCTGAGGTACGAGCAGTACTTC. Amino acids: CATSDSRDLRYEQYF.

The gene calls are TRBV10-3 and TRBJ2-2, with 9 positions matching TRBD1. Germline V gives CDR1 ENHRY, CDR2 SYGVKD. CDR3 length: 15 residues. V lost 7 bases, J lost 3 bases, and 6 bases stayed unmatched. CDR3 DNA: TGTGCCATCACTCAGACAGGGGGTTACACCGGGGAGCTGTTTTTT. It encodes CAITQTGGYTGELFF.

In nucleotides, the CDR3 is TGTGCCAGCAGTACCTTCGTACAGGGATCTGAAGCTTTCTTT. This codes for CASSTFVQGSEAFF. This chain connects TRBV27 to TRBJ1-1; TRBD1 is a possible D gene (6 bases). This CDR3 has 14 residues. The V and J ends lost 5 bases and 6 bases respectively, with 16 bases between them. Germline V lookup: CDR1 MNHEY, CDR2 SMNVEV (reference sequence).

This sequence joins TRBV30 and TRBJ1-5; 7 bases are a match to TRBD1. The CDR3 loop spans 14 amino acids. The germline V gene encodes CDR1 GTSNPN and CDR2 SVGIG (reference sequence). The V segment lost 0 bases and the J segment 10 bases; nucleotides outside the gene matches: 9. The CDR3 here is CAWSVPDRDRPQHF. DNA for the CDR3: TGTGCCTGGAGTGTACCTGACAGGGATCGACCCCAGCATTTT.

The CDR3 loop is CASSQDGYEQYF. The CDR3 DNA reads as TGCGCCAGCAGCCAAGACGGGTACGAGCAGTACTTC. The chain carries TRBV4-3 and TRBJ2-7, with no clear D. With 0 bases removed from V and 4 bases from J, the gap between germline ends came to 4 bases. The germline gives CDR1 LGHNA, CDR2 YSLEER. CDR3 length: 12 residues.

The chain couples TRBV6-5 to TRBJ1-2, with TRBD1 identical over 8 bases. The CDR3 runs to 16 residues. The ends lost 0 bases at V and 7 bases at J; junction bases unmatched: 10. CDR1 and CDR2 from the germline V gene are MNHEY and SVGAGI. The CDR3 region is CASSYSSVQGASGYTF. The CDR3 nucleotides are TGTGCCAGCAGTTACTCGAGCGTCCAGGGGGCATCTGGCTACACCTTC.

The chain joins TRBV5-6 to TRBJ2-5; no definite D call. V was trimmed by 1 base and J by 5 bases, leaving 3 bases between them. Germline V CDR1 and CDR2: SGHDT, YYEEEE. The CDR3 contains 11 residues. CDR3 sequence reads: CASSLRETQYF. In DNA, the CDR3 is TGTGCCAGCAGCTTGCGGGAGACCCAGTACTTC.

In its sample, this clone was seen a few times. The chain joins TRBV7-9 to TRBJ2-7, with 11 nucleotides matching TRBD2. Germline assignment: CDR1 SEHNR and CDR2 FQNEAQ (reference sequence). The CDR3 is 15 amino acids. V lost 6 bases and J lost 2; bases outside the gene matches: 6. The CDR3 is CASSHPTSGAYEQYF. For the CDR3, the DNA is TGTGCCAGCAGTCACCCGACTAGCGGGGCCTACGAGCAGTACTTC. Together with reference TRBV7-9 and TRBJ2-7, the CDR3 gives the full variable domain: DTGVSQNPRHKITKRGQNVTFRCDPISEHNRLYWYRQTLGQGPEFLTYFQNEAQLEKSRLLSDRFSAERPKGSFSTLEIQRTEQGDSAMYLCASSHPTSGAYEQYFGPGTRLTVT.

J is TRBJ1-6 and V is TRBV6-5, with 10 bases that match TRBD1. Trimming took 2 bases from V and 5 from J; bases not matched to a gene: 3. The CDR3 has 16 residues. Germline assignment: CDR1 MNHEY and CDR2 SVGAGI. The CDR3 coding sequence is TGTGCCAGCAGTTACACCGGGACAGGGGATAATTCACCCCTCCACTTT. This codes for CASSYTGTGDNSPLHF.